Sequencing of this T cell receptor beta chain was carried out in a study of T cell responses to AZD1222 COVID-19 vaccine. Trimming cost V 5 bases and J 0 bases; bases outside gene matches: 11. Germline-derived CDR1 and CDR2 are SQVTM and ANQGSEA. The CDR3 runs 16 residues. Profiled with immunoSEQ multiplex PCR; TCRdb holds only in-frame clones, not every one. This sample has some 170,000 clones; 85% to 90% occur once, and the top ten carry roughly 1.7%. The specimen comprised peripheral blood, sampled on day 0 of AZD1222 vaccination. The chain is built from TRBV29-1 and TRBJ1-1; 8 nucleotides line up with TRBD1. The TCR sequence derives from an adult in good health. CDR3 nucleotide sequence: TGCAGCGTTCGTCGGACAGGGCCGTTTTTGAACACTGAAGCTTTCTTT. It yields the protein CSVRRTGPFLNTEAFF.